This T cell receptor beta chain comes out of a study of circulating CD8 cells and anti-PD-1 response in melanoma. Study context: About 45% of the 13 patients had prior targeted therapy or immunotherapy; seven did not. Complete or partial response defined responders; stable or progressive disease, non-responders. Study-wide points: PD-1 and DPOS subsets showed similar, higher clonality than DNEG. At M1, fewer than 8% of TRB clonotypes appeared in multiple subsets.

Live CD3+CD8+TCRalphabeta+ cells were sorted into four subsets by PD-1 and/or TIGIT. Regarding this clonotype: Antigen specificity is unknown. In this CDR3 the conserved last residue, phenylalanine or tryptophan, is missing, so a read error is likely.

The QIAseq Immune Repertoire TCR panel built the libraries from approximately 16 ng of total RNA. In TCRdb, the reads were re-called with MiXCR into one record per CDR3 protein. Found here are around 390 distinct CDR3 sequences, approximately 4.5% of them singletons; the top ten hold over 12%. The CDR3 loop spans 17 amino acids. CDR1 is SNHLY, CDR2 FYNNEI, per germline. Losses at the gene ends were 7 bases for V and 0 bases for J; bases not matched to a gene: 8. The TCR comes from a human donor with melanoma. Sequenced material: CD8+ T cells from PBMCs, taken at baseline or after one month of anti-PD-1 therapy (not recorded which). V gene TRBV2 combines with J gene TRBJ2-6, with 8 bases aligning to TRBD2. The CDR3 here is CASIGRAGSSGANVLTL. CDR3 DNA: TGTGCCAGCATCGGGAGGGCGGGTAGCTCTGGGGCCAACGTCCTGACTCTC.